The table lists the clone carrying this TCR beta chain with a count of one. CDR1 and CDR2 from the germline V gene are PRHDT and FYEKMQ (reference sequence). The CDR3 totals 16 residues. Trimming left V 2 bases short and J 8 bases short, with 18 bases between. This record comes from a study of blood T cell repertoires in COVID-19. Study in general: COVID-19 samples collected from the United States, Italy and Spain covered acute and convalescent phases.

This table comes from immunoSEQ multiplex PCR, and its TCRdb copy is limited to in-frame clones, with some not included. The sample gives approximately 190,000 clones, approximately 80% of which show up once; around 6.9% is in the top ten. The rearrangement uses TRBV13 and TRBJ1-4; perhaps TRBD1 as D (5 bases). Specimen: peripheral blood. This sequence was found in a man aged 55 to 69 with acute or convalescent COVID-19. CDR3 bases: TGTGCCAGCAGCTTAACCTCGACCGGGCGGGGCGAAAAACTGTTTTTT. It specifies CASSLTSTGRGEKLFF.